The 10 T cell receptor beta chains listed next were all sequenced from one sample in a study of beta chain features in type 1 diabetes. TCRB transcripts that were expressed got sequenced, as all of the isolated RNA had been reverse transcribed. Sequenced by immunoSEQ multiplex PCR; TCRdb stores in-frame clones only, minus some. This table holds nearly 350,000 clones, approximately 8% found once. Specimen: central memory CD4+ T cells from blood. These receptors were taken from a young woman in good health.

The rearrangement joins TRBV25-1 to TRBJ2-7, with TRBD1 identical over 9 bases. Germline-derived CDR1 and CDR2 are MGHDK and SYGVNS. V lost 10 bases to trimming and J lost 3 bases; unmatched junction nucleotides: 7. CDR3 length equals 13 residues. CDR3 residues: CATQTGGRYEQYF. The CDR3 bases are TGTGCCACTCAAACAGGGGGCCGCTACGAGCAGTACTTC.

This chain connects TRBV7-2 to TRBJ2-7; D is undetermined. V was pared by 2 bases and J by 3 bases, with 5 bases between. Germline V gene data show CDR1 as SGHTA and CDR2 as FQGNSA. The CDR3 length is 12 residues. In DNA form, the CDR3 reads TGTGCCAGCAGCTTAATCAACTACGAGCAGTACTTC. Protein sequence: CASSLINYEQYF.

Regarding this clone: Other DNA sequences within the sample encode an identical CDR3. The chain uses TRBV7-2 and TRBJ2-3; D may be TRBD2 (5 bases). In germline, CDR1 is SGHTA, CDR2 FQGNSA. V was cut by 2 bases and J by 2 bases, with 14 bases left in between. This CDR3 contains 16 residues. CDR3 loop: CASSLNPSGNTDTQYF. The CDR3 DNA is TGTGCCAGCAGCTTAAACCCTTCGGGAAACACAGATACGCAGTATTTT.

This clone was seen a handful of times. V is TRBV28 and J is TRBJ1-2, with 7 bases that match TRBD1. This CDR3 spans 13 amino acids. With V trimmed by 8 bases and J by 4 bases, 7 bases remained unmatched. Germline V gene lookup returns CDR1 MDHEN and CDR2 SYDVKM. The CDR3 reads CASGEQGLYGYTF. The DNA for the CDR3 is TGTGCCAGCGGAGAACAGGGGCTCTATGGCTACACCTTC.

The chain employs TRBV7-2 and TRBJ2-7; D is undetermined. Trimming shortened V by 1 base and J by 6 bases, and 10 bases separated the two germline ends. Germline CDR1 SGHTA, CDR2 FQGNSA. There are 13 residues in the CDR3. In nucleotides, the CDR3 is TGTGCCAGCAGCTTAGGTGTTAGACCCGAGCAGTACTTC. Translation: CASSLGVRPEQYF.

This clone has just a few counts. Other DNA sequences in this specimen translate into the identical CDR3. The genes are TRBV11-2 and TRBJ2-5; 9 bases agree with TRBD2. The germline CDR1 and CDR2 sequences are SGHAT and FQNNGV. The CDR3 runs 15 residues. Germline trimming cut 5 bases from V and 4 bases from J; bases unmatched to any gene: 8. In DNA form, the CDR3 reads TGTGCCAGCAGCCTTCCGGGACTAGCAGGAGAGACCCAGTACTTC. Translated: CASSLPGLAGETQYF.

In its sample, this clone was seen a few times. Different DNA sequences within this sample yield the same CDR3. V gene TRBV29-1 combines with J gene TRBJ1-2, with a possible D match to TRBD1 (6 bases). Trimming shortened V by 4 bases and J by 5 bases, and 8 bases separated the two germline ends. The CDR3 consists of 11 residues. Germline V gene data show CDR1 as SQVTM and CDR2 as ANQGSEA. CDR3 bases: TGCAGCGTTGGACAGGAGTATGGCTACACCTTC. It codes for CSVGQEYGYTF.

This chain connects TRBV6-1 to TRBJ2-5; 10 bases match TRBD1. J was trimmed by 5 bases and V by 6 bases; bases with no gene match: 9. The CDR3 consists of 15 residues. Germline-derived CDR1 and CDR2 are MNHNS and SASEGT. DNA of the CDR3: TGTGCCAGCAGGCGGGGACAGGGGATTTCTGAGACCCAGTACTTC. Protein sequence: CASRRGQGISETQYF.

This clone has only one observation. J is TRBJ2-2 and V is TRBV2; either TRBD1 or TRBD2 may supply D (5 bases each). V lost 5 bases, J lost 9 bases, and 10 bases lay in between. This CDR3 has 12 residues. Germline loops: CDR1 SNHLY, CDR2 FYNNEI. Here the CDR3 reads CASSSGRRELFF. Here the CDR3 DNA reads TGTGCCAGCAGTTCGGGACGCCGGGAGCTGTTTTTT.

The chain is built from TRBV11-2 and TRBJ2-1; a weak D match, TRBD2 (6 bases). This CDR3 has 15 amino acids. Germline CDR1 is SGHAT and CDR2 is FQNNGV. V lost 2 bases and J 1 base, leaving 9 bases between the germline ends. CDR3 sequence (DNA): TGTGCCAGCAGCTTACAGCGGGCTTCCTACAATGAGCAGTTCTTC. Translating it yields CASSLQRASYNEQFF.